A single sample gave rise to the 32 T cell receptor beta chains below, sequenced in a study of T cells in Graves' hyperthyroidism and ophthalmopathy. TCR beta CDR3 region amplification was performed from RNA transcripts. TCR CDR3 regions were first amplified by RT-PCR with HTBI primers. In TCRdb, the multiplex PCR reads were re-called with MiXCR into one record per CDR3 protein. The sample lists under 750,000 distinct CDR3 sequences, around 19% occurring once. The material sequenced was blood. The source is a woman aged 45-65 years with Graves' hyperthyroidism that later progressed to Graves' ophthalmopathy.

This clonotype appeared a few times. This chain links TRBV27 with TRBJ1-1, with 8 bases identical to TRBD1. With V trimmed by 8 bases and J by 0 bases, 5 bases remained unmatched. Germline lookup yields CDR1 MNHEY and CDR2 SMNVEV (reference sequence). The CDR3 is 14 amino acids. The CDR3 spells CASGRTGMNTEAFF. The CDR3 nucleotides are TGTGCCAGCGGTCGGACAGGGATGAACACTGAAGCTTTCTTT.

This clonotype turned up a few times. V is TRBV25-1 and J is TRBJ2-7, with D possibly TRBD2 on 5 matching bases. CDR1 is MGHDK and CDR2 is SYGVNS in the germline V gene. The V and J ends lost 4 bases and 2 bases respectively, with 21 bases between them. The CDR3 loop spans 17 amino acids. In DNA form, the CDR3 reads TGTGCCAGCAGTGTTAACTCCTACAGCGGAATCACCTACGAGCAGTACTTC. Translation gives CASSVNSYSGITYEQYF.

CDR3 in amino acids: CSVARDRGTYEQYF. DNA of the CDR3: TGCAGCGTTGCGAGGGACAGGGGAACCTACGAGCAGTACTTC. This chain links TRBV29-1 with TRBJ2-7, with TRBD1 matching 10 bases. The CDR3 sequence is 14 residues long. Germline V gene sequence: CDR1 SQVTM, CDR2 ANQGSEA. V shed 4 bases and J 2 bases; nucleotides not matched to a gene: 5.

Points on this clonotype: A much larger clonotype is one base distant, so this may be a read error. The V and J genes are TRBV27 and TRBJ1-6; 10 bases match TRBD1. This CDR3 has 17 amino acids. V shed 8 bases and J 3 bases; nucleotides not matched to a gene: 10. Germline V gene data show CDR1 as MNHEY and CDR2 as SMNVEV (reference sequence). The CDR3, as DNA: TGTGCCAGCGGTACAGACAGGGGGCTCAACTATAATTCACCCCTCCACTTT. Protein product: CASGTDRGLNYNSPLHF.

This clonotype occurred many times. CDR3 protein: CASSSDSPNSPLHF. CDR3 DNA sequence: TGTGCCAGCAGCTCGGACAGCCCGAATTCACCCCTCCACTTT. The chain uses TRBV7-3 and TRBJ1-6, with D possibly matching TRBD1 (6 bases). Trimming left V 4 bases short and J 7 bases short, with 11 bases between. Germline lookup yields CDR1 SGHTA and CDR2 FQGTGA. The CDR3 spans 14 residues.

This clonotype was counted ten times or more. This chain links TRBV11-2 with TRBJ2-3; 8 nucleotides line up with TRBD1. This CDR3 has 16 residues. Unmatched junction bases numbered 10, after V lost 2 bases and J lost 6 bases. Germline V gene sequence: CDR1 SGHAT, CDR2 FQNNGV. CDR3 in amino acids: CASSLLAGGEEDTQYF. In DNA form, the CDR3 reads TGTGCCAGCAGCTTACTCGCAGGGGGCGAAGAGGATACGCAGTATTTT.

The gene calls are TRBV19 and TRBJ2-3; TRBD1 aligns across 7 bases. Trimming cost V 6 bases and J 2 bases; bases outside gene matches: 11. The CDR3 covers 16 residues. Germline loops: CDR1 LNHDA, CDR2 SQIVND (reference sequence). The CDR3 loop reads CASSLTTTGDTDTQYF. As DNA, the CDR3 is TGTGCCAGTAGCCTCACCACAACAGGGGACACAGATACGCAGTATTTT. Using reference TRBV19 and TRBJ2-3 for the parts outside the CDR3, the full variable domain is DGGITQSPKYLFRKEGQNVTLSCEQNLNHDAMYWYRQDPGQGLRLIYYSQIVNDFQKGDIAEGYSVSREKKESFPLTVTSAQKNPTAFYLCASSLTTTGDTDTQYFGPGTRLTVL.

This clonotype was counted many times. J is TRBJ2-7 and V is TRBV20-1, with 11 positions matching TRBD1. From germline, CDR1 is DFQATT and CDR2 SNEGSKA (reference sequence). The length of the CDR3 is 15 residues. V gave up 3 bases and J gave up 1 base; unmatched junction bases: 5. The CDR3 protein is CSASWTGGPSYEQYF. In DNA, the CDR3 is TGCAGTGCTAGTTGGACAGGGGGCCCTTCCTACGAGCAGTACTTC.

Remarks on this clonotype: A much larger clone differs from this one at a single base, so this may be a read error. The chain has TRBV20-1 and TRBJ2-2; TRBD1 matches at 7 bases. The CDR3 loop spans 14 amino acids. Germline values: CDR1 DFQATT, CDR2 SNEGSKA (reference sequence). CDR3 sequence (DNA): TGCAGTGCCCGGGACAGAGCGAACGCCGGGGAGCTGTTTTTT. As protein: CSARDRANAGELFF.

This clonotype was recorded many times. This chain uses TRBV3-1 with TRBJ1-5; the D is unclear. This CDR3 has 13 amino acids. V shed 0 bases and J shed 7 bases, with 7 bases lying between them. Per germline, CDR1 LGHDT and CDR2 YNNKEL (reference sequence). In DNA, the CDR3 is TGTGCCAGCAGCCAAGAGCCAACCCAGCCCCAGCATTTT. Protein: CASSQEPTQPQHF.

This clonotype has ten or more counts. The rearrangement links TRBV3-1 to TRBJ2-5; D perhaps matches TRBD1 (6 bases). Between the trimmed V and J ends, which lost 5 bases and 5 bases, there was a span of 18 bases. The CDR3 extends over 15 amino acids. Germline V gene data show CDR1 as LGHDT and CDR2 as YNNKEL (reference sequence). The CDR3 spells CASSFPQGLVETQYF. CDR3 bases: TGTGCCAGCAGCTTTCCCCAGGGGCTGGTGGAGACCCAGTACTTC.

This clonotype turned up a few times. A single base separates this from a much larger clone, so it may be a read error. The CDR3 region is CAWGLGGAGGTQYF. CDR3 nucleotides: TGTGCCTGGGGCCTGGGGGGCGCGGGAGGGACCCAGTACTTC. The chain uses TRBV30 and TRBJ2-5; 8 bases line up with TRBD2. Germline trimming cut 5 bases from V and 7 bases from J; bases unmatched to any gene: 12. The CDR3 contains 14 residues. Germline V gene data show CDR1 as GTSNPN and CDR2 as SVGIG (reference sequence). The full variable domain, with the rest looked up from reference TRBV30 and TRBJ2-5, is SQTIHQWPATLVQPVGSPLSLECTVEGTSNPNLYWYRQAAGRGLQLLFYSVGIGQISSEVPQNLSASRPQDRQFILSSKKLLLSDSGFYLCAWGLGGAGGTQYFGPGTRLLVL.

Notes on this clonotype: Given a much more abundant clone one base away, this may be a read error. V gene TRBV12-3 or TRBV12-4 combines with J gene TRBJ1-1; TRBD1 might be the D (5 bases). Trimming left V 6 bases short and J 2 bases short, with 10 bases between. This CDR3 is 13 amino acids long. The CDR3 DNA is TGTGCCAGCAGCGTCGACAGTAACACTGAAGCTTTCTTT. It translates to CASSVDSNTEAFF.

This clonotype has more than one count but fewer than ten. The chain combines TRBV27 with TRBJ2-7; D is perhaps TRBD2 (6 bases). V lost 7 bases, J lost 2 bases, and 15 bases lay in between. The CDR3 is made up of 14 amino acids. Germline CDR1 MNHEY, CDR2 SMNVEV (reference sequence). The CDR3 sequence: CASTQAAGTYEQYF. For the CDR3, the DNA is TGTGCCAGCACCCAAGCGGCGGGGACCTACGAGCAGTACTTC.

The table lists this clonotype with a few counts. The chain links TRBV6-1 to TRBJ1-2; D gene unclear. Trimming stripped 2 bases from V and 4 bases from J, with 14 bases between. This CDR3 comprises 15 residues. Germline CDR1 and CDR2: MNHNS and SASEGT. The CDR3 DNA sequence: TGTGCCAGCAGTGAACAGGTTTTACTTGGCTATGGCTACACCTTC. Translation: CASSEQVLLGYGYTF.

The rearrangement links TRBV9 to TRBJ2-1; 9 bases agree with TRBD2. The germline CDR1 and CDR2 sequences are SGDLS and YYNGEE. The CDR3 has 16 residues. The V and J ends lost 1 base and 0 bases, in that order; junction bases with no gene match: 2. The CDR3 DNA reads TGTGCCAGCAGCGTATCTAGCGGGGACTCCTACAATGAGCAGTTCTTC. Translated: CASSVSSGDSYNEQFF.

This clonotype has ten or more counts. V is TRBV3-1 and J is TRBJ1-5, with D uncertain. The ends were cut back, 0 bases at V and 5 bases at J, with 11 bases in the middle. The germline CDR1 and CDR2 sequences are LGHDT and YNNKEL (reference sequence). This CDR3 has 15 amino acids. CDR3 sequence reads: CASSQDVQPDQPQHF. CDR3 bases: TGTGCCAGCAGCCAAGATGTACAGCCCGATCAGCCCCAGCATTTT.

The CDR3 is CASSPGGGGGIGTEAFF. The CDR3 DNA reads TGTGCCAGCAGCCCGGGAGGAGGAGGGGGGATCGGGACTGAAGCTTTCTTT. J is TRBJ1-1 and V is TRBV7-3; the D gene is possibly TRBD1 (6 bases). CDR3 length: 17 amino acids. V lost 5 bases and J lost 5, with 24 bases in between. Looked up from germline, CDR1 is SGHTA and CDR2 is FQGTGA.

In this sample, this clonotype turned up a few times. J is TRBJ2-3 and V is TRBV11-3, with D perhaps TRBD2 (6 bases). CDR3 length: 15 amino acids. V lost 1 base to trimming and J lost 2 bases, with 10 bases between them. Germline lookup yields CDR1 SGHNT and CDR2 YENEEA. CDR3 protein: CASSLGLDPTDTQYF. The CDR3 nucleotides are TGTGCCAGCAGCTTAGGACTAGACCCCACAGATACGCAGTATTTT. Combining the CDR3 with reference TRBV11-3 and TRBJ2-3 gives the whole variable domain EAGVVQSPRYKIIEKKQPVAFWCNPISGHNTLYWYLQNLGQGPELLIRYENEEAVDDSQLPKDRFSAERLKGVDSTLKIQPAELGDSAVYLCASSLGLDPTDTQYFGPGTRLTVL.

At least ten counts were recorded for this clonotype. The chain has TRBV15 and TRBJ1-2; 7 bases fit TRBD1. V lost 2 bases to trimming and J lost 3 bases; unmatched junction nucleotides: 9. Germline CDR1 and CDR2: LNHNV and YYDKDF (reference sequence). The CDR3 length is 16 residues. CDR3 DNA sequence: TGTGCCACCAGCAGACGAACTCCGGGACAGCACTATGGCTACACCTTC. Its protein product is CATSRRTPGQHYGYTF.

This chain links TRBV29-1 with TRBJ1-1; 8 bases are a match to TRBD1. The V gene's germline CDR1 is SQVTM and CDR2 ANQGSEA. The V segment lost 7 bases and the J segment 11 bases; nucleotides outside the gene matches: 15. This CDR3 is built from 13 residues. CDR3 nucleotide sequence: TGCAGCGCCCGGACAGGGTGGGATTTAGACGCTTTCTTT. Protein: CSARTGWDLDAFF.

Only a few counts were recorded for this clonotype. J is TRBJ1-2 and V is TRBV6-1, with 8 bases fitting TRBD1. CDR3 length equals 16 residues. After removal of 6 bases from V and 7 bases from J, the junction contained 16 bases not matched to a gene. Germline loops: CDR1 MNHNS, CDR2 SASEGT. CDR3 amino acids: CASRTGTGDRKFGYTF. In DNA, the CDR3 is TGTGCCAGCAGGACCGGGACAGGAGATAGAAAATTTGGCTACACCTTC.

A few counts support this clonotype. V is TRBV7-2 and J is TRBJ2-7, with TRBD1 identical over 7 bases. The germline gives CDR1 SGHTA, CDR2 FQGNSA. The CDR3 consists of 16 residues. V shed 1 base and J 0 bases; nucleotides not matched to a gene: 6. DNA of the CDR3: TGTGCCAGCAGCTTAGGTTCCAGGGGGAGCTCCTACGAGCAGTACTTC. This sequence encodes CASSLGSRGSSYEQYF.

Worth noting for this clonotype: At one end the junction does not follow the germline gene, possibly because of a read error. The chain employs TRBV2 and TRBJ1-1; D ambiguous. The germline V gene has CDR1 SNHLY and CDR2 FYNNEI. CDR3 length: 15 residues. CDR3 residues: CASSEGMQWNTEASF. The CDR3 nucleotides are TGTGCCAGCAGTGAAGGGATGCAGTGGAACACTGAAGCTTCCTTT.

This rearrangement joins TRBV6-1 to TRBJ1-3; D might be TRBD1 (5 bases). The germline V gene encodes CDR1 MNHNS and CDR2 SASEGT. The CDR3 extends over 12 amino acids. The V end lost 8 bases, the J end lost 4 bases, and 9 bases lay between the germline ends. In nucleotides, the CDR3 is TGTGCCAGCGGGACCACGGGAAACACCATATATTTT. Translating it yields CASGTTGNTIYF.

This clonotype was seen a few times. The J gene is TRBJ1-5, the V gene TRBV24-1; a weak D match, TRBD1 (5 bases). The CDR3 has 18 residues. Germline-derived CDR1 and CDR2 are KGHDR and SFDVKD. V lost 0 bases, J lost 0 bases, and 14 bases lay in between. The CDR3 DNA reads TGTGCCACCAGTGATTTGCAAACAGGAATCCTTAGCAATCAGCCCCAGCATTTT. This sequence encodes CATSDLQTGILSNQPQHF.

The sample holds a few counts of this clonotype. The V call is TRBV6-2 or TRBV6-3, the J call TRBJ1-2, with D uncertain. V was clipped by 5 bases and J by 6 bases, with 13 bases between them. Germline lookup yields CDR1 MNHEY and CDR2 SVGEGT. CDR3 length: 13 amino acids. The CDR3 region is CASSRVGSDGYTF. The CDR3 nucleotides read TGTGCCAGCAGTCGGGTGGGGTCCGATGGCTACACCTTC.

The chain carries TRBV7-9 and TRBJ2-7; D not resolved. CDR3 size: 13 residues. Per germline, CDR1 SEHNR and CDR2 FQNEAQ (reference sequence). Trimming stripped 3 bases from V and 3 bases from J, with 9 bases between. DNA for the CDR3: TGTGCCAGCAGCTTCGCAGAACACTACGAGCAGTACTTC. It specifies CASSFAEHYEQYF.

This clonotype was picked up many times. The chain combines TRBV2 with TRBJ2-5; D might be TRBD2 (5 bases). This CDR3 spans 13 amino acids. Trimming removed 8 bases at V and 4 bases at J, with 14 bases between. From germline, CDR1 is SNHLY and CDR2 FYNNEI. CDR3 sequence reads: CASHRLAAETQYF. The CDR3 DNA follows: TGTGCCAGCCATAGGCTAGCTGCAGAGACCCAGTACTTC.

This clonotype was seen ten or more times. This chain connects TRBV6-1 to TRBJ1-6; 8 bases line up with TRBD1. The CDR3 contains 14 residues. The germline gives CDR1 MNHNS, CDR2 SASEGT. V trimming: 4 bases; J trimming: 10 bases; junction bases outside the gene matches: 6. The CDR3 bases are TGTGCCAGCAGTGTTGACAGGGGCGCCTCACCCCTCCACTTT. This translates into CASSVDRGASPLHF.

This clonotype was picked up many times. The chain uses TRBV20-1 and TRBJ2-3; 9 bases agree with TRBD2. This CDR3 has 15 amino acids. V shed 2 bases, J shed 6 bases, and the junction held 9 bases outside the gene matches. The germline CDR1 and CDR2 sequences are DFQATT and SNEGSKA (reference sequence). CDR3 sequence reads: CSARKRRGGGDTQYF. CDR3 bases: TGCAGTGCTAGAAAGAGGCGGGGGGGCGGGGATACGCAGTATTTT.

The sample holds many counts of this clonotype. The chain couples TRBV18 to TRBJ1-1, with 9 bases lining up with TRBD1. The CDR3 has 16 amino acids. Trimming took 4 bases from V and 4 from J; bases not matched to a gene: 10. The germline gives CDR1 KGHSH, CDR2 LQKENI. The CDR3 sequence is CASSQPGQGSGTEAFF. The CDR3 bases are TGTGCCAGCTCACAACCGGGACAGGGATCTGGCACTGAAGCTTTCTTT.